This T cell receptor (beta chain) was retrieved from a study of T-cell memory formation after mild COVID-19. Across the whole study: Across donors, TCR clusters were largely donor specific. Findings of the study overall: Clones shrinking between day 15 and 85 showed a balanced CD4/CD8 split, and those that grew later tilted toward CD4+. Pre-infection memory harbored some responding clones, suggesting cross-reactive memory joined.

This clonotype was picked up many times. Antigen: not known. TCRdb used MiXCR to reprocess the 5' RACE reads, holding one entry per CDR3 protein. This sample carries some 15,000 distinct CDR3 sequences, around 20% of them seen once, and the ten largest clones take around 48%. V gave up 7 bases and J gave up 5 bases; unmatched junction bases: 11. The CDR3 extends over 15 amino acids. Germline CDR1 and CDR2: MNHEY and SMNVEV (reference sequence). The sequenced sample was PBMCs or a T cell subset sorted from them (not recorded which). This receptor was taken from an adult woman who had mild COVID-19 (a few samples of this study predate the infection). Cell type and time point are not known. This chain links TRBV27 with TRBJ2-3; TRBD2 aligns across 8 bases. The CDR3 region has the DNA TGTGCCAGCACGCGGACTAGCTCGGAGGTAGATACGCAGTATTTT. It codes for CASTRTSSEVDTQYF.